What follows are 26 T cell receptor beta chains derived from one specimen sequenced in a study of blood T cell repertoires in COVID-19. Some clones are missing from TCRdb's copy, which holds only in-frame ones; the method was immunoSEQ multiplex PCR. Among 72,000 or so clones, 85% to 90% were seen once, and the ten largest hold about a third. Material for sequencing was peripheral blood. Source of these receptors: a woman of 80 years or more with active or convalescent COVID-19.

CDR3 nucleotides: TGTGCCAGCAGCGTACCCACTAGCGGGGGATCGGATACGCAGTATTTT. Protein: CASSVPTSGGSDTQYF. V gene TRBV9 combines with J gene TRBJ2-3, with 11 bases matching TRBD2. The length of the CDR3 is 16 residues. CDR1 and CDR2 from the germline V gene are SGDLS and YYNGEE. V dropped 1 base and J dropped 6; count of bases not matched to a gene: 7.

This clone has at least ten counts. The CDR3: CASSHLDRDPEAFF. The CDR3 nucleotides read TGTGCCAGCAGCCATCTTGACAGGGACCCTGAAGCTTTCTTT. V is TRBV3-1 (or the pseudogene TRBV3-2) and J is TRBJ1-1, with 7 bases that match TRBD1. Germline-derived CDR1 and CDR2 are LGHDT and YNNKEL (reference sequence). This CDR3 has 14 residues. Trimming cost V 3 bases and J 6 bases; bases outside gene matches: 7.

This chain uses TRBV2 with TRBJ1-2; D is perhaps TRBD1 (6 bases). CDR3 length: 14 residues. V was trimmed by 4 bases and J by 0 bases, leaving 9 bases between them. Germline CDR1 is SNHLY and CDR2 is FYNNEI. CDR3 loop: CASSVGAANYGYTF. For the CDR3, the DNA is TGTGCCAGCAGTGTGGGGGCAGCTAACTATGGCTACACCTTC.

The V and J genes are TRBV28 and TRBJ2-7; D possibly corresponds to TRBD1 (6 bases). Germline CDR1 reads MDHEN; CDR2 reads SYDVKM. The CDR3 sequence is 13 residues long. Trimming removed 7 bases at V and 3 bases at J, with 13 bases between. The CDR3: CASTQGPDYEQYF. In DNA form, the CDR3 reads TGTGCCAGCACCCAGGGGCCGGACTACGAGCAGTACTTC.

The chain uses TRBV12-3 or TRBV12-4 and TRBJ1-2, with a weak D call TRBD1 (5 bases). CDR3 length: 13 amino acids. Trimming took off 3 bases at V and 5 bases at J, with 10 bases between the two ends. CDR3 sequence reads: CASSFSGTYGYTF. CDR3 coding DNA: TGTGCCAGCAGTTTCTCAGGGACTTATGGCTACACCTTC.

The CDR3 loop is CASSAGGLGFSDTQYF. As DNA, the CDR3 is TGTGCCAGCAGCGCGGGGGGACTAGGTTTTTCAGATACGCAGTATTTT. The chain carries TRBV9 and TRBJ2-3; 8 bases are a match to TRBD2. CDR3 length: 16 amino acids. Germline values: CDR1 SGDLS, CDR2 YYNGEE. The J segment lost 4 bases and the V segment lost 3 bases, leaving 10 bases of the junction unmatched.

This chain uses TRBV2 with TRBJ2-3; the match to TRBD1 covers 8 bases. The CDR3 totals 14 residues. J was trimmed by 7 bases and V by 1 base; bases with no gene match: 4. In germline, CDR1 is SNHLY, CDR2 FYNNEI. The CDR3 DNA is TGTGCCAGCAGTGAAGACAGGGGGAGAAATACGCAGTATTTT. Translated: CASSEDRGRNTQYF.

By share, this clone ranks as medium-sized (0.01 to 0.1%). This chain links TRBV7-9 with TRBJ1-5; 8 bases agree with TRBD1. Germline V gene lookup returns CDR1 SEHNR and CDR2 FQNEAQ (reference sequence). The junction had 7 bases not matched to a gene; V was cut back by 5 bases and J by 7 bases. There are 14 residues in the CDR3. The CDR3 DNA reads TGTGCCAGCAGCGAGACAGGGGCTTTACAGCCCCAGCATTTT. Protein product: CASSETGALQPQHF.

CDR3 protein: CASSLGTGGHEQYF. Here the CDR3 DNA reads TGCGCCAGCAGCTTGGGGACAGGGGGCCACGAGCAGTACTTC. The chain combines TRBV5-1 with TRBJ2-7; 11 nucleotides line up with TRBD1. The CDR3 totals 14 residues. The germline V gene has CDR1 SGHRS and CDR2 YFSETQ. V trimming: 0 bases; J trimming: 5 bases; junction bases outside the gene matches: 1.

The genes are TRBV4-1 and TRBJ2-7, with TRBD1 matching over 9 bases. CDR3 length: 16 amino acids. The V and J ends lost 0 bases and 6 bases, in that order; junction bases with no gene match: 9. Per the germline V gene, CDR1 is MGHRA and CDR2 is YSYEKL. The CDR3 here is CASSQDPGQGWGEQYF. The CDR3 coding sequence is TGCGCCAGCAGCCAAGATCCGGGACAGGGATGGGGCGAGCAGTACTTC.

This clone was picked up a small number of times. The chain links TRBV5-6 to TRBJ1-1, with 8 nucleotides matching TRBD1. CDR1 and CDR2 from the germline V gene are SGHDT and YYEEEE. CDR3 length: 16 amino acids. The J segment lost 4 bases and the V segment lost 0 bases, leaving 8 bases of the junction unmatched. The CDR3 spells CASSLEWGQVVTEAFF. CDR3 sequence (DNA): TGTGCCAGCAGCTTGGAATGGGGACAGGTAGTCACTGAAGCTTTCTTT.

This CDR3 reads CASSDNVKETQYF. The DNA for the CDR3 is TGCGCCAGCAGTGATAATGTAAAAGAGACCCAGTACTTC. The chain carries TRBV10-2 and TRBJ2-5, with D unresolved. V was cut by 3 bases and J by 3 bases, with 8 bases left in between. Per germline, CDR1 WSHSY and CDR2 SAAADI. The CDR3 is 13 amino acids.

This clone was seen more than once but under ten times. The chain joins TRBV12-3 or TRBV12-4 to TRBJ1-2; possibly TRBD1 for D (6 bases). The V gene lost 6 bases and the J gene lost 6 bases, with 14 bases spanning the gap. The CDR3 covers 13 residues. CDR3 coding DNA: TGTGCCAGCAGATTGGGGGCGGGGGATGGCTACACCTTC. Its protein is CASRLGAGDGYTF.

V gene TRBV24-1 combines with J gene TRBJ2-7; TRBD1 agrees at 9 bases. This CDR3 has 14 amino acids. The germline V gene encodes CDR1 KGHDR and CDR2 SFDVKD. Trimming removed 2 bases from V and 7 bases from J; junction bases left unmatched: 5. Written as DNA, the CDR3 is TGTGCCACCAGTGATTCCGGGACAGGGAGGGAGCAGTACTTC. The encoded protein is CATSDSGTGREQYF.

A few counts support this clone. The rearrangement joins TRBV5-1 to TRBJ1-1, with unresolved D. The CDR3 has 14 amino acids. CDR1 is SGHRS, CDR2 YFSETQ, per germline. V shed 1 base and J shed 1 base, with 8 bases lying between them. The CDR3 nucleotides read TGCGCCAGCAGCTTGACAGTAGAGAACACTGAAGCTTTCTTT. Its translation: CASSLTVENTEAFF. The whole variable domain, filled in from reference TRBV5-1 and TRBJ1-1, reads KAGVTQTPRYLIKTRGQQVTLSCSPISGHRSVSWYQQTPGQGLQFLFEYFSETQRNKGNFPGRFSGRQFSNSRSEMNVSTLELGDSALYLCASSLTVENTEAFFGQGTRLTVV.

The chain links TRBV19 to TRBJ1-2; 9 bases agree with TRBD1. V lost 7 bases and J lost 3; bases outside the gene matches: 6. The CDR3 covers 14 residues. Germline V gene data show CDR1 as LNHDA and CDR2 as SQIVND (reference sequence). The CDR3 DNA sequence: TGTGCCAGTACCCTGGACAGGGGCGACTATGGCTACACCTTC. Protein sequence: CASTLDRGDYGYTF.

This clone has a handful of counts. The gene calls are TRBV6-2 or TRBV6-3 and TRBJ1-5; no clear D. CDR3 length: 19 amino acids. CDR1 MNHEY and CDR2 SVGEGT come from the germline V gene. V dropped 2 bases and J dropped 1 base, with 21 bases sitting between them. The CDR3 region has the DNA TGTGCCAGCAGTTACCCACTCGACATGCTATTCGAGAGCAATCAGCCCCAGCATTTT. This encodes CASSYPLDMLFESNQPQHF.

The rearrangement joins TRBV5-1 to TRBJ1-2; 9 nucleotides match TRBD1. Trimming at V came to 2 bases and at J to 4 bases, leaving 6 bases not matched to a gene. This CDR3 is built from 15 residues. In germline, CDR1 is SGHRS, CDR2 YFSETQ. This CDR3 is CASSFGQGKFYGYTF. In DNA form, the CDR3 reads TGCGCCAGCAGCTTCGGACAGGGGAAGTTCTATGGCTACACCTTC. The variable domain in full, completed from reference TRBV5-1 and TRBJ1-2, reads KAGVTQTPRYLIKTRGQQVTLSCSPISGHRSVSWYQQTPGQGLQFLFEYFSETQRNKGNFPGRFSGRQFSNSRSEMNVSTLELGDSALYLCASSFGQGKFYGYTFGSGTRLTVV.

The rearrangement joins TRBV29-1 to TRBJ1-2; D not certain. CDR1 and CDR2 from the germline V gene are SQVTM and ANQGSEA. Deletions cut 6 bases from V and 9 bases from J, with 5 bases between. The CDR3 contains 8 residues. The CDR3 DNA reads TGCAGCGTCCCCAGCTACACCTTC. It specifies CSVPSYTF.

The chain has TRBV6-2 or TRBV6-3 and TRBJ2-7; no definite D call. This CDR3 contains 11 residues. Trimming removed 4 bases from V and 2 bases from J, with 3 bases in between. CDR1 is MNHEY, CDR2 SVGEGT, per germline. The CDR3 spells CASSSTYEQYF. The CDR3 DNA follows: TGTGCCAGCAGTTCAACCTACGAGCAGTACTTC.

In DNA form, the CDR3 reads TGTGCCAGCAGGCCGGGACACCATCGCGAAGGTAACTATGGCTACACCTTC. This codes for CASRPGHHREGNYGYTF. V and J are TRBV3-1 (or the pseudogene TRBV3-2) and TRBJ1-2; maybe TRBD1 (6 bases). V gave up 6 bases and J gave up 1 base, with 21 bases separating them. The CDR3 sequence is 17 residues long. The germline CDR1 and CDR2 sequences are LGHDT and YNNKEL (reference sequence).

The rearrangement links TRBV4-3 to TRBJ2-1, with D possibly TRBD1 on 6 matching bases. The CDR3 is 16 residues long. CDR1 and CDR2 (germline): LGHNA, YSLEER. Trimming took 0 bases from V and 4 from J, leaving 13 bases between them. The chain's CDR3 is CASSQDPTGLYNEQFF. The CDR3 DNA sequence: TGCGCCAGCAGCCAAGATCCGACAGGACTGTACAATGAGCAGTTCTTC.

This chain joins TRBV7-2 and TRBJ2-7, with a tentative D call TRBD1 (6 bases). V was clipped by 2 bases and J by 4 bases, with 18 bases between them. In germline, CDR1 is SGHTA, CDR2 FQGNSA. The CDR3 is 16 amino acids. The CDR3 region is CASSLTGGQLLYEQYF. The CDR3 DNA reads as TGTGCCAGCAGCTTAACAGGAGGACAGTTATTATACGAGCAGTACTTC.

This clone appeared once. V is TRBV5-1 and J is TRBJ1-4; TRBD1 aligns across 7 bases. Germline V gene data show CDR1 as SGHRS and CDR2 as YFSETQ. The CDR3 is 14 amino acids. Trimming cost V 3 bases and J 4 bases; bases outside gene matches: 3. The CDR3 region is CASSSGQSNEKLFF. As DNA, the CDR3 is TGCGCCAGCAGCTCGGGACAGAGTAATGAAAAACTGTTTTTT.

V gene TRBV7-8 combines with J gene TRBJ1-6; 9 positions match TRBD1. CDR1 is SGHVS, CDR2 FQNEAQ, per germline. The CDR3 is 16 residues long. With V trimmed by 1 base and J by 8 bases, 6 bases remained unmatched. Here the CDR3 DNA reads TGTGCCAGCAGCTTAGTCCTTGGGGACAGGGATTCACCCCTCCACTTT. Its protein product is CASSLVLGDRDSPLHF.

The chain uses TRBV5-4 and TRBJ1-1; TRBD1 agrees at 7 bases. This CDR3 is 17 amino acids long. Germline CDR1 and CDR2: SGHNT and YYREEE (reference sequence). V shed 4 bases, J shed 2 bases, and the junction held 14 bases outside the gene matches. In DNA, the CDR3 is TGTGCCAGCAGCCCCCTTCGTACGGGACAGAAAAACACTGAAGCTTTCTTT. It is translated as CASSPLRTGQKNTEAFF. Full variable domain (remainder filled in from reference TRBV5-4 and TRBJ1-1): ETGVTQSPTHLIKTRGQQVTLRCSSQSGHNTVSWYQQALGQGPQFIFQYYREEENGRGNFPPRFSGLQFPNYSSELNVNALELDDSALYLCASSPLRTGQKNTEAFFGQGTRLTVV.